One and the same sample provided the 31 T cell receptor beta chains below, sequenced in a study of T cell responses to AZD1222 COVID-19 vaccine. Only in-frame clones appear in the TCRdb table, and some are missing; sequencing was by immunoSEQ multiplex PCR. The sample includes under 150,000 clones, about 92% of them seen just once. The specimen was peripheral blood, collected on day 0 of AZD1222 vaccination. Every receptor here comes from an adult in good health.

This chain links TRBV12-3 or TRBV12-4 with TRBJ2-7; D may be TRBD1 (6 bases). V was clipped by 5 bases and J by 0 bases, with 8 bases between them. There are 13 residues in the CDR3. The CDR3 loop reads CASSGTTSYEQYF. The CDR3 region has the DNA TGTGCCAGCAGTGGGACAACCTCCTACGAGCAGTACTTC.

The rearrangement links TRBV27 to TRBJ1-2; a possible D gene is TRBD1 (5 bases). The germline V gene has CDR1 MNHEY and CDR2 SMNVEV (reference sequence). Trimming left V 4 bases short and J 6 bases short, with 12 bases between. This CDR3 region has 13 residues. CDR3 nucleotide sequence: TGTGCCAGCAGTTCGGGACTAAACCATGGCTACACCTTC. Its protein is CASSSGLNHGYTF.

The chain couples TRBV29-1 to TRBJ2-3, with a possible D match to TRBD2 (5 bases). Germline V gives CDR1 SQVTM, CDR2 ANQGSEA. V dropped 8 bases and J dropped 3 bases, with 15 bases sitting between them. CDR3 size: 13 residues. The CDR3 is CSQRQPGTDTQYF. In nucleotides, the CDR3 is TGCAGCCAGCGGCAGCCGGGGACAGATACGCAGTATTTT.

The rearrangement links TRBV11-2 to TRBJ2-7, with a tentative D call TRBD2 (5 bases). This CDR3 spans 13 amino acids. The ends were cut back, 2 bases at V and 7 bases at J, with 12 bases in the middle. Germline loops: CDR1 SGHAT, CDR2 FQNNGV. The CDR3 loop reads CASSLIAPGEQYF. The CDR3 DNA reads TGTGCCAGCAGCTTAATCGCCCCGGGGGAGCAGTACTTC.

The chain employs TRBV29-1 and TRBJ2-5; TRBD1 matches 9 bases. V dropped 4 bases and J dropped 2; count of bases not matched to a gene: 2. The CDR3 loop spans 13 amino acids. Per the germline V gene, CDR1 is SQVTM and CDR2 is ANQGSEA. The CDR3: CSVGDRAQETQYF. The DNA for the CDR3 is TGCAGCGTTGGGGACAGGGCACAAGAGACCCAGTACTTC.

The V gene is TRBV3-1 (or the pseudogene TRBV3-2), the J gene TRBJ1-6; D is perhaps TRBD1 (6 bases). Per germline, CDR1 LGHDT and CDR2 YNNKEL (reference sequence). Trimming pared 4 bases from V and 7 bases from J, leaving 11 bases between. CDR3 length: 14 amino acids. CDR3 in DNA: TGTGCCAGCAGCCCGACAGGAGCGAATTCACCCCTCCACTTT. It yields the protein CASSPTGANSPLHF.

J is TRBJ2-2 and V is TRBV7-8; possible D gene TRBD1, 6 bases. Germline-derived CDR1 and CDR2 are SGHVS and FQNEAQ. The CDR3 is 15 residues long. The V end lost 3 bases, the J end lost 2 bases, and 10 bases lay between the germline ends. The CDR3 sequence: CASSLPTGNTGELFF. CDR3 DNA sequence: TGTGCCAGCAGCTTGCCGACAGGCAACACCGGGGAGCTGTTTTTT.

The chain joins TRBV5-1 to TRBJ2-1; TRBD2 matches 10 bases. In germline, CDR1 is SGHRS, CDR2 YFSETQ. V shed 0 bases and J 1 base; nucleotides not matched to a gene: 4. The CDR3 is made up of 17 amino acids. This CDR3 is CASSLGSSGGSYNEQFF. In DNA, the CDR3 is TGCGCCAGCAGCTTGGGATCTAGCGGGGGATCCTACAATGAGCAGTTCTTC.

This sequence joins TRBV12-3 or TRBV12-4 and TRBJ2-4; D is unresolved. There are 12 residues in the CDR3. Trimming removed 2 bases at V and 2 bases at J, with 1 base between. CDR3 DNA: TGTGCCAGCAGTTTAACCAAAAACATTCAGTACTTC. Its translation is CASSLTKNIQYF.

The gene calls are TRBV18 and TRBJ1-5; no clear D. Germline V lookup: CDR1 KGHSH, CDR2 LQKENI. The CDR3 runs 16 residues. Between the trimmed V and J ends, which lost 1 base and 1 base, there was a span of 11 bases. Here the CDR3 reads CASSPRRPGSNQPQHF. In DNA form, the CDR3 reads TGTGCCAGCTCACCACGACGTCCGGGCAGCAATCAGCCCCAGCATTTT.

The V call is TRBV28, the J call TRBJ2-7, with TRBD1 matching 9 bases. CDR3 length: 14 amino acids. The V and J ends lost 6 bases and 4 bases, in that order; junction bases with no gene match: 7. Germline V gene data show CDR1 as MDHEN and CDR2 as SYDVKM. CDR3: CASSNPGQGYEQYF. DNA for the CDR3: TGTGCCAGCAGCAATCCGGGACAGGGATACGAGCAGTACTTC.

This clone occurred once. The chain employs TRBV14 and TRBJ1-2, with 7 positions matching TRBD1. The trim removed 0 bases at V and 1 base at J, leaving 2 bases unmatched. The CDR3 is 15 amino acids. Germline loops: CDR1 SGHDN, CDR2 FVKESK. The CDR3 loop reads CASSQETGINYGYTF. CDR3 DNA sequence: TGTGCCAGCAGCCAAGAGACAGGGATTAACTATGGCTACACCTTC. The full variable domain, with the rest looked up from reference TRBV14 and TRBJ1-2, is EAGVTQFPSHSVIEKGQTVTLRCDPISGHDNLYWYRRVMGKEIKFLLHFVKESKQDESGMPNNRFLAERTGGTYSTLKVQPAELEDSGVYFCASSQETGINYGYTFGSGTRLTVV.

The CDR3, as DNA: TGTGCCAGCAGCTCCAGTGAATCGCAGTACTTC. Residues: CASSSSESQYF. The chain links TRBV11-2 to TRBJ2-7, with D hard to call. The CDR3 contains 11 residues. The germline V gene encodes CDR1 SGHAT and CDR2 FQNNGV. The V gene lost 4 bases and the J gene lost 9 bases, with 10 bases spanning the gap.

V usage is TRBV21-1 and J usage is TRBJ2-1; the table's D gene call, TRBD2, was not cross checked with the DNA. TRBV21-1 is given as a pseudogene. The length of the CDR3 is 17 residues. The CDR3 DNA is TGTGCCAGCAGCAAAGTGGGTCGGGTCGCTATCTACAATGAGCAGTTCTTC. Translated: CASSKVGRVAIYNEQFF.

A few counts support this clone. The chain links TRBV18 to TRBJ2-7; no definite D call. Deletions cut 6 bases from V and 6 bases from J, with 12 bases between. This CDR3 contains 12 residues. CDR1 is KGHSH and CDR2 is LQKENI in the germline V gene. The CDR3 loop is CASSPTLTEQYF. As DNA, the CDR3 is TGTGCCAGCTCCCCTACCCTAACCGAGCAGTACTTC.

CDR3 amino acids: CSASPRLAGGQVEQFF. As DNA, the CDR3 is TGCAGTGCTAGTCCAAGACTAGCGGGGGGGCAGGTTGAGCAGTTCTTC. This chain joins TRBV20-1 and TRBJ2-1; 14 bases are a match to TRBD2. The CDR3 loop spans 16 amino acids. Germline trimming cut 3 bases from V and 9 bases from J; bases unmatched to any gene: 10. Per germline, CDR1 DFQATT and CDR2 SNEGSKA (reference sequence).

The chain is built from TRBV18 and TRBJ2-5; no clear D gene. The CDR3 spans 14 residues. V was cut by 0 bases and J by 1 base, with 6 bases left in between. The V gene's germline CDR1 is KGHSH and CDR2 LQKENI. CDR3 DNA: TGTGCCAGCTCACCACCCCACCTCCAAGAGACCCAGTACTTC. It yields the protein CASSPPHLQETQYF.

This rearrangement joins TRBV19 to TRBJ2-2; TRBD2 aligns across 10 bases. J was trimmed by 5 bases and V by 5 bases; bases with no gene match: 8. Germline assignment: CDR1 LNHDA and CDR2 SQIVND (reference sequence). The CDR3 covers 16 residues. CDR3 protein: CASSLPAGGGTGELFF. The CDR3 DNA reads as TGTGCCAGTAGTCTCCCAGCGGGAGGGGGGACCGGGGAGCTGTTTTTT.

V gene TRBV5-4 combines with J gene TRBJ2-5, with TRBD1 identical over 7 bases. This CDR3 is 13 amino acids long. The germline CDR1 and CDR2 sequences are SGHNT and YYREEE (reference sequence). With V trimmed by 4 bases and J by 5 bases, 5 bases remained unmatched. The CDR3: CASSPGQTETQYF. The CDR3 DNA is TGTGCCAGCAGCCCGGGACAGACGGAGACCCAGTACTTC.

J is TRBJ2-7 and V is TRBV6-1; D may be TRBD2 (5 bases). Germline V gene lookup returns CDR1 MNHNS and CDR2 SASEGT. This CDR3 contains 14 residues. V gave up 1 base and J gave up 3 bases, with 10 bases separating them. The CDR3 sequence: CASSEVAGRYEQYF. The CDR3 nucleotides read TGTGCCAGCAGTGAAGTGGCGGGCCGCTACGAGCAGTACTTC.

The gene calls are TRBV19 and TRBJ2-3; D is unresolved. The CDR3 covers 14 residues. Trimming removed 1 base from V and 4 bases from J, with 9 bases in between. Germline V CDR1 and CDR2: LNHDA, SQIVND (reference sequence). The CDR3, as DNA: TGTGCCAGTAGTATAGGGGTAGATTCAGATACGCAGTATTTT. It codes for CASSIGVDSDTQYF.

V is TRBV7-9 and J is TRBJ2-5; TRBD1 might be the D (6 bases). Trimming left V 4 bases short and J 4 bases short, with 16 bases between. This CDR3 comprises 15 residues. The germline CDR1 and CDR2 sequences are SEHNR and FQNEAQ (reference sequence). CDR3 sequence (DNA): TGTGCCAGCAGCTGGAACTGGGGGCAAGGAGAGACCCAGTACTTC. The encoded protein is CASSWNWGQGETQYF.

V is TRBV24-1 and J is TRBJ2-3, with D hard to call. V was clipped by 3 bases and J by 2 bases, with 5 bases between them. The CDR3 contains 13 residues. Germline lookup yields CDR1 KGHDR and CDR2 SFDVKD. Here the CDR3 DNA reads TGTGCCACCAGTGATCCACTCACAGATACGCAGTATTTT. Protein product: CATSDPLTDTQYF.

The chain is built from TRBV5-1 and TRBJ2-7, with 9 bases aligning to TRBD2. The ends lost 4 bases at V and 5 bases at J; junction bases unmatched: 7. The CDR3 runs to 14 residues. Germline V CDR1 and CDR2: SGHRS, YFSETQ. CDR3: CASSPVAGAHEQYF. In DNA, the CDR3 is TGCGCCAGCAGCCCAGTAGCGGGGGCCCACGAGCAGTACTTC.

The chain recombines TRBV9 with TRBJ2-7, with D possibly matching TRBD1 (6 bases). The V gene's germline CDR1 is SGDLS and CDR2 YYNGEE. Deletions cut 4 bases from V and 2 bases from J, with 13 bases between. The CDR3 spans 14 residues. CDR3 coding DNA: TGTGCCAGCAGCCCGCGGACAGAAACCTACGAGCAGTACTTC. It is translated as CASSPRTETYEQYF. The variable domain in full, with the rest retrieved from reference TRBV9 and TRBJ2-7, is DSGVTQTPKHLITATGQRVTLRCSPRSGDLSVYWYQQSLDQGLQFLIQYYNGEERAKGNILERFSAQQFPDLHSELNLSSLELGDSALYFCASSPRTETYEQYFGPGTRLTVT.

Details on this clone: One junction end disagrees with the germline gene, perhaps due to a read error. The chain recombines TRBV29-1 with TRBJ1-3; no clear D gene. Germline CDR1 reads SQVTM; CDR2 reads ANQGSEA. The CDR3 is made up of 13 amino acids. CDR3 nucleotides: TGCAGCGTTGTCCTGACATCTGGAACCACCATATATTTT. It specifies CSVVLTSGTTIYF.

The DNA for the CDR3 is TGTGCCAGTAGTGCCAGGGCGGGACTCGAAAAACTGTTTTTT. Residues: CASSARAGLEKLFF. The rearrangement uses TRBV19 and TRBJ1-4; TRBD1 might be the D (5 bases). Germline assignment: CDR1 LNHDA and CDR2 SQIVND (reference sequence). The CDR3 is made up of 14 amino acids. The V end was cut by 5 bases, the J end by 8 bases, with 15 bases between.

This chain uses TRBV23-1 with TRBJ2-2; possibly TRBD1 for D (6 bases). TRBV23-1 is sorted into the ORF group, with uncertain function. V was shortened by 3 bases and J by 2 bases, with 13 bases between the two germline ends. The CDR3 covers 16 residues. CDR3 DNA sequence: TGCGCCAGCAGTCACGGACAGAAAGAAAACACCGGGGAGCTGTTTTTT. It specifies CASSHGQKENTGELFF.

This clone was recorded once. The gene calls are TRBV30 and TRBJ2-4; 7 bases are a match to TRBD1. CDR1 is GTSNPN, CDR2 SVGIG, per germline (reference sequence). The V gene end was trimmed by 1 base and the J gene end by 9 bases; junction bases not matched to a gene: 6. This CDR3 is built from 13 residues. The CDR3 bases are TGTGCCTGGAGTGGACAGGGAGTGGCCATTCAGTACTTC. It codes for CAWSGQGVAIQYF. The full variable domain, with the rest looked up from reference TRBV30 and TRBJ2-4, is SQTIHQWPATLVQPVGSPLSLECTVEGTSNPNLYWYRQAAGRGLQLLFYSVGIGQISSEVPQNLSASRPQDRQFILSSKKLLLSDSGFYLCAWSGQGVAIQYFGAGTRLSVL.

The rearrangement joins TRBV3-1 (or the pseudogene TRBV3-2) to TRBJ2-3; weak D call: TRBD2 (6 bases). Trimming cost V 1 base and J 6 bases, with 11 bases left between them. CDR3 length: 14 amino acids. The germline CDR1 and CDR2 sequences are LGHDT and YNNKEL (reference sequence). This chain's CDR3 is CASSQVGLADTQYF. The CDR3 coding sequence is TGTGCCAGCAGCCAAGTTGGGCTAGCGGATACGCAGTATTTT.

This clone was recorded once. The rearrangement links TRBV5-1 to TRBJ2-7; D perhaps matches TRBD1 (5 bases). The V gene's germline CDR1 is SGHRS and CDR2 YFSETQ. V was shortened by 0 bases and J by 0 bases, with 10 bases between the two germline ends. This CDR3 is built from 15 residues. The CDR3 DNA follows: TGCGCCAGCAGCTTGGGTCAGGGAAGCTCCTACGAGCAGTACTTC. It encodes CASSLGQGSSYEQYF.